Presented here are 5 T cell receptor beta chains from one specimen sequenced in a study of blood T cell repertoires in COVID-19. TCRdb's table, derived via immunoSEQ multiplex PCR, lists solely in-frame clones and lacks some. The data contain about 140,000 clones, 84% of them singletons. Material: peripheral blood. Every receptor here comes from a man aged 30 to 39 with COVID-19, enrolled during active disease.

This clone was counted a few times. CDR3 sequence: CDPRGNQPQHF. CDR3 DNA sequence: TGTGACCCTCGGGGCAATCAGCCCCAGCATTTT. This rearrangement joins TRBV19 to TRBJ1-5; D is ambiguous. Germline loops: CDR1 LNHDA, CDR2 SQIVND (reference sequence). This CDR3 is built from 11 residues. The whole variable domain, remainder taken from reference TRBV19 and TRBJ1-5, is DGGITQSPKYLFRKEGQNVTLSCEQNLNHDAMYWYRQDPGQGLRLIYYSQIVNDFQKGDIAEGYSVSREKKESFPLTVTSAQKNPTAFYLCDPRGNQPQHFGDGTRLSIL.

V gene TRBV5-6 combines with J gene TRBJ1-4, with D tentatively TRBD1 (5 bases). Trimming shortened V by 0 bases and J by 7 bases, and 13 bases separated the two germline ends. The CDR3 has 15 amino acids. CDR1 and CDR2 from the germline V gene are SGHDT and YYEEEE. Written as DNA, the CDR3 is TGTGCCAGCAGCTTGGTAGCGGGGAGGGGTGAAAAACTGTTTTTT. Its translation: CASSLVAGRGEKLFF.

This sequence joins TRBV5-6 and TRBJ1-2; 9 bases line up with TRBD1. With V trimmed by 1 base and J by 7 bases, 2 bases remained unmatched. Germline V CDR1 and CDR2: SGHDT, YYEEEE. The length of the CDR3 is 13 residues. The CDR3 DNA follows: TGTGCCAGCAGCTTGAGGGACAGGGTTGGCTACACCTTC. Amino acid sequence: CASSLRDRVGYTF.

The J gene is TRBJ1-2, the V gene TRBV29-1, with a tentative D call TRBD1 (6 bases). Germline V CDR1 and CDR2: SQVTM, ANQGSEA. The CDR3 length is 13 residues. V dropped 4 bases and J dropped 6 bases, with 15 bases sitting between them. The CDR3 DNA follows: TGCAGCGTTGGAGCGGGGGGCGATCATGGCTACACCTTC. Its translation is CSVGAGGDHGYTF.

This chain joins TRBV29-1 and TRBJ2-3, with D perhaps TRBD2 (5 bases). This CDR3 has 15 amino acids. Germline CDR1 and CDR2: SQVTM and ANQGSEA. Here the CDR3 reads CTPYEGHQCADTQYF. CDR3 nucleotide sequence: TGCACGCCTTACGAGGGCCATCAATGCGCAGATACGCAGTATTTT.